Listed below are T cell receptor beta chains from one sample, sequenced in a study of blood T cell repertoires in COVID-19. The repertoire was sequenced with immunoSEQ multiplex PCR; TCRdb's copy has only in-frame clones and lacks some. The table shows around 50,000 clones, with about nine tenths occurring only once. The sequenced sample consisted of peripheral blood. Receptor source: a man aged 50 to 59 with active COVID-19. The CDR3 runs from the conserved cysteine through the conserved F or W.

j_call v_call cdr3_length cdr3_aa
TRBJ2-7 TRBV28 16 CASSLTGQGKSNEQYF
TRBJ2-3 TRBV5-1 15 CASSLGEATTDTQYF
TRBJ2-3 TRBV7-3 15 CASSSHGAGIDTQYF
TRBJ1-5 TRBV12-3/TRBV12-4 13 CASSPDRNQPQHF
TRBJ2-7 TRBV11-2 13 CASSSDRNYEQYF
TRBJ2-7 TRBV28 18 CASSLNPRQLGRAYEQYF
TRBJ2-3 TRBV6-5 16 CASSYSGRGYTDTQYF
TRBJ2-1 TRBV6-2/TRBV6-3 15 CASSPSGTNYNEQFF
TRBJ2-5 TRBV15 16 CATSRDNGGHQETQYF
TRBJ1-2 TRBV28 13 CASRDSRLYGYTF
TRBJ2-3 TRBV7-2 15 CASSPLTSPLSTQYF
TRBJ2-6 TRBV5-5 15 CASSLEGYGANVLTF
TRBJ2-5 TRBV15 12 CATSSGQETQYF
TRBJ2-4 TRBV18 16 CASSPRTGGSKNIQYF
TRBJ1-2 TRBV12-5 11 CASGLGRASFF
TRBJ1-4 TRBV6-5 15 CASRKSQGNNEKLFF
TRBJ2-1 TRBV24-1 15 CATSEREADYNEQFF
TRBJ2-1 TRBV28 14 CASRSGGTYNEQFF
TRBJ1-2 TRBV6-5 14 CASRRPGQGNGYTF
TRBJ2-7 TRBV4-1 17 CASSRRDRGEGSYEQYF
TRBJ1-5 TRBV3-1/TRBV3-2 14 CASSQEQGNQPQHF
TRBJ2-4 TRBV19 17 CASSIGGVGLAKNIQYF
TRBJ2-2 TRBV19 16 CASSDLTGAYTGELFF
TRBJ2-3 TRBV28 16 CASSSTRQGSTDTQYF
TRBJ1-6 TRBV28 16 CASRPGQGLSNSPLHF